This T cell receptor beta chain is drawn from a study of T cells in Graves' hyperthyroidism and ophthalmopathy. Overall study: At the time of initial diagnosis and before any treatment, peripheral blood was collected.

There were TCR beta CDR3 regions amplified from RNA transcripts. A first-round RT-PCR of the TCR CDR3 used the HTBI primer set. A single record per CDR3 protein comes from TCRdb applying MiXCR to the multiplex PCR reads. This sample has fewer than 550,000 distinct CDR3 sequences, with around a quarter found just once. This clonotype was picked up many times. Its matching antigen is unknown. V dropped 4 bases and J dropped 2 bases, with 11 bases sitting between them. The CDR3 consists of 14 residues. The study, taken as a whole, reports: In validation, the model predicted ophthalmopathy. These predictions came a median about 6.5 months before onset.

This TCR was recovered from a woman aged 30 to 39 with Graves' ophthalmopathy. Sequencing was performed on blood. This chain joins TRBV12-3 or TRBV12-4 and TRBJ1-1; D call uncertain. CDR3 nucleotide sequence: TGTGCCAGCAGTTCGCATAGTAGAAACACTGAAGCTTTCTTT. Amino acid sequence: CASSSHSRNTEAFF.